The source of this TCR beta chain is a study of molecular identifiers for immune sequencing clone quantification. Study-level information: Five portions were made in replicates from RNA of approximately 22,000 or 94,000 naive CD8 cells, and four underwent sequencing.

From roughly 21,000 to 960,000 sorted cells, naive CD8 libraries were generated with 10%, 30% or 50% RNA. In TCRdb, the PCR reads were re-called with MiXCR into one record per CDR3 protein. The sample lists some 100,000 distinct CDR3 sequences, roughly 38% occurring once. This clonotype showed up many times. CDR1 SGHNT and CDR2 YYREEE come from the germline V gene (reference sequence). Trimming at V came to 5 bases and at J to 0 bases, leaving 6 bases not matched to a gene. The CDR3 covers 15 residues. This TCR was recovered from a human donor in good health. Some libraries in this study had Jurkat cell RNA spiked in. The source material was naive CD8+ T cells from blood, with Jurkat cell RNA spiked in. The sample's subset: FACS-sorted CD8+CD4-CCR7+CD45RA+ naive T cells. The chain links TRBV5-4 to TRBJ2-3; 7 nucleotides align to TRBD2. The CDR3 here is CASSPSGASTDTQYF. For the CDR3, the DNA is TGTGCCAGCAGTCCCAGCGGGGCTAGCACAGATACGCAGTATTTT.